This T cell receptor beta chain originates from a study of molecular identifiers for immune sequencing clone quantification. This CDR3 has 13 amino acids. Germline trimming cut 5 bases from V and 4 bases from J; bases unmatched to any gene: 4. CDR1 and CDR2 (germline): MNHEY, SMNVEV (reference sequence). Both previously described methods and listed TCR primers were employed to make bulk TCR libraries. MiXCR, applied by TCRdb to the PCR reads, yields one record per CDR3 protein. The sample has 400,000 to 600,000 distinct CDR3 sequences, around 21% seen once; the top ten hold about 0.78%. The table lists this clonotype with many counts.

Sequences were obtained from naive CD8+ T cells from blood, with Jurkat cell RNA spiked in. Subset meaning: FACS-sorted CD8+CD4-CCR7+CD45RA+ naive T cells. This clonotype was obtained from a human donor in good health. Some libraries in this study had Jurkat cell RNA spiked in. The gene calls are TRBV27 and TRBJ1-1; 7 bases are a match to TRBD1. The CDR3 DNA is TGTGCCAGCAGTGGACAGGAAACCACTGAAGCTTTCTTT. Its protein is CASSGQETTEAFF.